The 30 T cell receptor beta chains below come from one sample, sequenced in a study of T cells after yellow fever vaccination. TCRdb itself ran the 5' RACE reads through MiXCR, one entry per CDR3 protein. Altogether a few hundred thousand distinct CDR3 sequences are present, less than 9.5% being singletons, with the ten largest covering roughly 18%. Sequencing was performed on PBMCs, taken about 41 days after the first yellow fever vaccination. Receptors originate from a man aged 18-30 years who received the YFV17D yellow fever vaccine.

This clonotype was recorded a few times. The rearrangement links TRBV7-9 to TRBJ2-5, with D maybe TRBD2 (5 bases). Germline V gives CDR1 SEHNR, CDR2 FQNEAQ (reference sequence). The CDR3 sequence is 13 residues long. Trimming left V 3 bases short and J 4 bases short, with 9 bases between. The CDR3 bases are TGTGCCAGCAGCTTCTCACGGGGAGAGACCCAGTACTTC. It codes for CASSFSRGETQYF.

This clonotype was observed a few times. This sequence joins TRBV9 and TRBJ1-1; D unresolved. V lost 3 bases to trimming and J lost 3 bases, with 15 bases between them. The V gene's germline CDR1 is SGDLS and CDR2 YYNGEE. This CDR3 region has 15 residues. CDR3: CASSGVGGYYTEAFF. The CDR3 DNA follows: TGTGCCAGCAGCGGGGTGGGCGGGTATTACACTGAAGCTTTCTTT. The full variable domain, with the rest looked up from reference TRBV9 and TRBJ1-1, is DSGVTQTPKHLITATGQRVTLRCSPRSGDLSVYWYQQSLDQGLQFLIQYYNGEERAKGNILERFSAQQFPDLHSELNLSSLELGDSALYFCASSGVGGYYTEAFFGQGTRLTVV.

The V gene is TRBV7-8, the J gene TRBJ1-5; D ambiguous. Germline CDR1 reads SGHVS; CDR2 reads FQNEAQ. V dropped 4 bases and J dropped 1 base, with 8 bases sitting between them. This CDR3 region has 14 residues. CDR3 residues: CASSSRKSNQPQHF. The CDR3 coding sequence is TGTGCCAGCAGCTCGCGGAAAAGCAATCAGCCCCAGCATTTT. The variable domain in full, with the rest retrieved from reference TRBV7-8 and TRBJ1-5, is GAGVSQSPRYKVAKRGQDVALRCDPISGHVSLFWYQQALGQGPEFLTYFQNEAQLDKSGLPSDRFFAERPEGSVSTLKIQRTQQEDSAVYLCASSSRKSNQPQHFGDGTRLSIL.

This clonotype showed up just a few times. The chain employs TRBV3-1 and TRBJ2-5; 9 bases match TRBD1. Germline lookup yields CDR1 LGHDT and CDR2 YNNKEL (reference sequence). This CDR3 contains 16 residues. Trimming cost V 4 bases and J 10 bases; bases outside gene matches: 16. CDR3 loop: CASSLGLPGQGGIQYF. CDR3 sequence (DNA): TGTGCCAGCAGCCTAGGCCTCCCGGGACAGGGAGGAATCCAGTACTTC.

This clonotype has at least ten counts. The V call is TRBV5-1, the J call TRBJ2-5; D is ambiguous. CDR1 is SGHRS, CDR2 YFSETQ, per germline. V was cut by 0 bases and J by 5 bases, with 14 bases left in between. The CDR3 spans 15 residues. The CDR3 reads CASSLDVRRIETQYF. In nucleotides, the CDR3 is TGCGCCAGCAGCTTGGATGTCCGCAGGATCGAGACCCAGTACTTC. Combining the CDR3 with reference TRBV5-1 and TRBJ2-5 gives the whole variable domain KAGVTQTPRYLIKTRGQQVTLSCSPISGHRSVSWYQQTPGQGLQFLFEYFSETQRNKGNFPGRFSGRQFSNSRSEMNVSTLELGDSALYLCASSLDVRRIETQYFGPGTRLLVL.

This clonotype has only a few counts. The chain combines TRBV10-3 with TRBJ2-2, with TRBD1 matching over 9 bases. CDR1 is ENHRY, CDR2 SYGVKD, per germline. There are 15 residues in the CDR3. V lost 4 bases, J lost 6 bases, and 6 bases stayed unmatched. CDR3 protein: CAISGSRDRAGELFF. The CDR3 region has the DNA TGTGCCATCAGTGGAAGCCGGGACAGGGCCGGGGAGCTGTTTTTT.

This clonotype was found many times. The chain couples TRBV4-2 to TRBJ2-1, with 8 nucleotides matching TRBD1. Germline V gene sequence: CDR1 LGHNA, CDR2 YNFKEQ. This CDR3 is built from 14 residues. Unmatched junction bases numbered 6, after V lost 4 bases and J lost 7 bases. CDR3 in DNA: TGTGCCAGCAGCCGGCCGGGACAGGCTAATGAGCAGTTCTTC. Translating gives CASSRPGQANEQFF.

This chain connects TRBV6-1 to TRBJ2-5, with 10 bases lining up with TRBD1. This CDR3 is built from 15 residues. V was pared by 5 bases and J by 4 bases, with 7 bases of the junction left unmatched. Germline CDR1 is MNHNS and CDR2 is SASEGT. In DNA form, the CDR3 reads TGTGCCAGCAGTCCCATGACAGGGGGCGGAGAGACCCAGTACTTC. Its translation is CASSPMTGGGETQYF.

The chain recombines TRBV19 with TRBJ2-1; 7 bases agree with TRBD1. Per germline, CDR1 LNHDA and CDR2 SQIVND (reference sequence). The CDR3 length is 15 residues. Germline trimming cut 11 bases from V and 0 bases from J; bases unmatched to any gene: 10. The CDR3 DNA is TGTGCCGCCCAGAGGACAGGCGACTCCTACAATGAGCAGTTCTTC. It specifies CAAQRTGDSYNEQFF. Together with reference TRBV19 and TRBJ2-1, the CDR3 gives the full variable domain: DGGITQSPKYLFRKEGQNVTLSCEQNLNHDAMYWYRQDPGQGLRLIYYSQIVNDFQKGDIAEGYSVSREKKESFPLTVTSAQKNPTAFYLCAAQRTGDSYNEQFFGPGTRLTVL.

The chain joins TRBV5-1 to TRBJ2-5; possibly TRBD1 for D (5 bases). Per the germline V gene, CDR1 is SGHRS and CDR2 is YFSETQ. V shed 6 bases and J shed 4 bases, with 16 bases lying between them. The CDR3 has 14 amino acids. CDR3 amino acids: CASTLGGRGETQYF. CDR3 sequence (DNA): TGCGCCAGCACCCTCGGCGGAAGGGGAGAGACCCAGTACTTC.

The chain has TRBV7-6 and TRBJ2-1, with D possibly TRBD2 on 5 matching bases. Trimming shortened V by 2 bases and J by 9 bases, and 14 bases separated the two germline ends. There are 14 residues in the CDR3. Germline V gene data show CDR1 as SGHVS and CDR2 as FNYEAQ. CDR3 nucleotide sequence: TGTGCCAGCAGCTTACTCACTAGAACTGCTGAGCAGTTCTTC. Amino acid sequence: CASSLLTRTAEQFF.

The chain joins TRBV7-2 to TRBJ1-2; no clear D gene. CDR3 length: 15 residues. From germline, CDR1 is SGHTA and CDR2 FQGNSA. V was pared by 5 bases and J by 4 bases, with 17 bases between. The CDR3 DNA reads as TGTGCCAGCAGCGTGTATTTTGGGGAGTCCTATGGCTACACCTTC. Translation gives CASSVYFGESYGYTF.

This chain joins TRBV12-3 or TRBV12-4 and TRBJ2-4; TRBD1 might be the D (5 bases). The ends were cut back, 3 bases at V and 8 bases at J, with 14 bases in the middle. This CDR3 contains 14 residues. Here the CDR3 reads CASSFPPLTDIQYF. The CDR3 DNA reads as TGTGCCAGCAGTTTTCCCCCTCTGACAGACATTCAGTACTTC.

This clonotype has a handful of counts. This chain joins TRBV5-1 and TRBJ1-1; D not certain. This CDR3 is built from 14 residues. The V gene's germline CDR1 is SGHRS and CDR2 YFSETQ. The V end was cut by 2 bases, the J end by 2 bases, with 10 bases between. The CDR3 region is CASSFIGPNTEAFF. In nucleotides, the CDR3 is TGCGCCAGCAGCTTTATTGGCCCAAACACTGAAGCTTTCTTT. Looking up the rest from reference TRBV5-1 and TRBJ1-1 gives the full variable domain: KAGVTQTPRYLIKTRGQQVTLSCSPISGHRSVSWYQQTPGQGLQFLFEYFSETQRNKGNFPGRFSGRQFSNSRSEMNVSTLELGDSALYLCASSFIGPNTEAFFGQGTRLTVV.

This rearrangement joins TRBV7-9 to TRBJ2-3; D is unresolved. The CDR3 length is 12 residues. The germline V gene encodes CDR1 SEHNR and CDR2 FQNEAQ (reference sequence). V was cut by 5 bases and J by 6 bases, with 9 bases left in between. Here the CDR3 DNA reads TGTGCCAGCAGCCCTTTTTCTGATACGCAGTATTTT. It translates to CASSPFSDTQYF.

This clonotype showed up many times. This sequence joins TRBV19 and TRBJ2-1, with D maybe TRBD1 (6 bases). The V end was cut by 7 bases, the J end by 8 bases, with 18 bases between. CDR1 is LNHDA and CDR2 is SQIVND in the germline V gene (reference sequence). CDR3 length equals 14 residues. The CDR3, as DNA: TGTGCCAGTAATATTCAGGGGTCTTCGGATGAGCAGTTCTTC. Translating it yields CASNIQGSSDEQFF.

The table lists this clonotype with many counts. The chain has TRBV6-5 and TRBJ2-1, with TRBD2 identical over 14 bases. Germline trimming cut 0 bases from V and 3 bases from J; bases unmatched to any gene: 1. The germline V gene has CDR1 MNHEY and CDR2 SVGAGI. The CDR3 spans 17 residues. The DNA for the CDR3 is TGTGCCAGCAGTTACTCGGGACTAGCGGGGGTCTACAATGAGCAGTTCTTC. Translated: CASSYSGLAGVYNEQFF.

The V call is TRBV6-5, the J call TRBJ1-6; D unresolved. V lost 1 base and J lost 0, with 4 bases in between. Germline CDR1 and CDR2: MNHEY and SVGAGI. This CDR3 has 15 amino acids. The CDR3 reads CASSYWSSYNSPLHF. The CDR3 DNA follows: TGTGCCAGCAGTTACTGGTCCTCCTATAATTCACCCCTCCACTTT.

This clonotype was recorded a few times. The chain combines TRBV5-5 with TRBJ2-6, with D unresolved. The germline CDR1 and CDR2 sequences are SGHKS and YYEKEE (reference sequence). Trimming pared 1 base from V and 0 bases from J, leaving 8 bases between. CDR3 length: 16 residues. In DNA, the CDR3 is TGTGCCAGCAGCTTGAGAGCAGACTCTGGGGCCAACGTCCTGACTTTC. Translation: CASSLRADSGANVLTF.

A few counts support this clonotype. The chain carries TRBV4-3 and TRBJ2-3, with 9 bases aligning to TRBD2. V lost 8 bases to trimming and J lost 4 bases; unmatched junction nucleotides: 10. Germline assignment: CDR1 LGHNA and CDR2 YSLEER. The CDR3 has 15 residues. CDR3 protein: CASGPGRGGADTQYF. As DNA, the CDR3 is TGCGCCAGCGGACCGGGGCGGGGGGGTGCAGATACGCAGTATTTT.

In its sample, this clonotype was seen a few times. The chain uses TRBV5-1 and TRBJ1-6; 10 bases fit TRBD1. Trimming removed 3 bases from V and 10 bases from J; junction bases left unmatched: 10. The CDR3 covers 16 residues. Germline V lookup: CDR1 SGHRS, CDR2 YFSETQ. The CDR3 bases are TGCGCCAGCAGCTGGGGGACAGGGGCAATACGGTCACCCCTCCACTTT. Translated, it gives CASSWGTGAIRSPLHF.

This clonotype was counted at least ten times. This chain connects TRBV24-1 to TRBJ1-2; 7 bases match TRBD1. The CDR3 spans 14 residues. V gave up 4 bases and J gave up 4 bases; unmatched junction bases: 5. CDR1 and CDR2 (germline): KGHDR, SFDVKD. CDR3 sequence (DNA): TGTGCCACCAGTGAAAAGGACAGGAGCTATGGCTACACCTTC. Its translation: CATSEKDRSYGYTF.

This clonotype occurred a few times. V gene TRBV24-1 combines with J gene TRBJ1-5, with 9 bases identical to TRBD1. Germline-derived CDR1 and CDR2 are KGHDR and SFDVKD. The CDR3 loop spans 16 amino acids. V lost 3 bases and J lost 4; bases outside the gene matches: 6. The CDR3 DNA follows: TGTGCCACCAGTGATCCCGGGACAGGGAGTAATCAGCCCCAGCATTTT. This encodes CATSDPGTGSNQPQHF.

This clonotype was picked up a small number of times. The V and J genes are TRBV12-3 or TRBV12-4 and TRBJ2-3; 14 nucleotides agree with TRBD2. V was clipped by 5 bases and J by 7 bases; unmatched bases: 8. The length of the CDR3 is 16 residues. CDR3 in amino acids: CASSQRLAGGINTQYF. DNA of the CDR3: TGTGCCAGCAGTCAACGACTAGCGGGGGGGATAAATACGCAGTATTTT.

Many counts were recorded for this clonotype. The chain couples TRBV5-4 to TRBJ2-1; 9 nucleotides line up with TRBD1. The CDR3 totals 14 residues. Germline V gene lookup returns CDR1 SGHNT and CDR2 YYREEE (reference sequence). The ends lost 4 bases at V and 8 bases at J; junction bases unmatched: 7. CDR3 sequence reads: CASSTYTGGDEQFF. DNA of the CDR3: TGTGCCAGCAGCACTTACACAGGGGGCGATGAGCAGTTCTTC.

This clonotype turned up a few times. V usage is TRBV10-3 and J usage is TRBJ2-7, with 9 bases that match TRBD2. The CDR3 spans 15 residues. CDR1 ENHRY and CDR2 SYGVKD come from the germline V gene. V lost 4 bases and J lost 0; bases outside the gene matches: 4. The CDR3 coding sequence is TGTGCCATCAGTGTGCCTAGCGGGGCCTCCTACGAGCAGTACTTC. It encodes CAISVPSGASYEQYF.

This clonotype was detected a few times. V is TRBV20-1 and J is TRBJ1-1; a possible D gene is TRBD1 (5 bases). CDR1 is DFQATT, CDR2 SNEGSKA, per germline (reference sequence). The V and J ends lost 5 bases and 5 bases respectively, with 18 bases between them. The CDR3 is 14 residues long. The CDR3 nucleotides are TGCAGTGCTGTTCGATCCGGAGCAGGGACTGAAGCTTTCTTT. This encodes CSAVRSGAGTEAFF.

This clonotype was counted only a few times. This CDR3 is CASSLVGRPGSGANVLTF. The CDR3 DNA follows: TGCGCCAGCAGCTTGGTTGGCAGGCCTGGCTCTGGGGCCAACGTCCTGACTTTC. V usage is TRBV5-1 and J usage is TRBJ2-6, with D uncertain. The germline gives CDR1 SGHRS, CDR2 YFSETQ. V was trimmed by 0 bases and J by 0 bases, leaving 13 bases between them. This CDR3 has 18 amino acids.

This chain joins TRBV20-1 and TRBJ1-2; D not certain. The CDR3 sequence is 12 residues long. V was trimmed by 0 bases and J by 6 bases, leaving 8 bases between them. Germline V gene sequence: CDR1 DFQATT, CDR2 SNEGSKA (reference sequence). In DNA, the CDR3 is TGCAGTGCTAGAGATACGGATCATGGCTACACCTTC. Translating gives CSARDTDHGYTF.

This clonotype occurred a few times. The chain uses TRBV2 and TRBJ1-2; D not certain. Germline V gene data show CDR1 as SNHLY and CDR2 as FYNNEI. This CDR3 comprises 15 residues. V was clipped by 6 bases and J by 4 bases, with 18 bases between them. CDR3 bases: TGTGCCAGCAGCGAGAGAAGGACGGATTCCTATGGCTACACCTTC. Translating it yields CASSERRTDSYGYTF.